Below, 16 T cell receptor beta chains from the same sample are listed, as sequenced in a study of cytomegalovirus exposure and HLA in healthy donors. Amplification used 60 Vbeta primers and 13 Jbeta primers. The method was immunoSEQ multiplex PCR; TCRdb's version includes in-frame clones alone and lacks a portion of them. The table shows about 160,000 clones, with approximately 80% occurring only once. Material: PBMCs. These TCRs come from a woman aged 18-29 years in good health and CMV-seronegative.

The chain carries TRBV19 and TRBJ1-1; a possible D gene is TRBD1 (6 bases). The CDR3 covers 12 residues. The V gene lost 7 bases and the J gene lost 1 base, with 7 bases spanning the gap. CDR1 is LNHDA and CDR2 is SQIVND in the germline V gene (reference sequence). In DNA, the CDR3 is TGTGCCAGTATGACAGGGAACACTGAAGCTTTCTTT. This codes for CASMTGNTEAFF.

The chain recombines TRBV19 with TRBJ1-1; D may be TRBD1 (5 bases). V shed 0 bases and J shed 5 bases, with 10 bases lying between them. This CDR3 region has 14 residues. Germline V CDR1 and CDR2: LNHDA, SQIVND (reference sequence). The CDR3 spells CASSIDLRGTEAFF. The CDR3 coding sequence is TGTGCCAGTAGTATAGATCTTCGGGGGACTGAAGCTTTCTTT. Together with reference TRBV19 and TRBJ1-1, the CDR3 gives the full variable domain: DGGITQSPKYLFRKEGQNVTLSCEQNLNHDAMYWYRQDPGQGLRLIYYSQIVNDFQKGDIAEGYSVSREKKESFPLTVTSAQKNPTAFYLCASSIDLRGTEAFFGQGTRLTVV.

This chain connects TRBV6-1 to TRBJ1-2, with D possibly TRBD1 on 6 matching bases. In germline, CDR1 is MNHNS, CDR2 SASEGT. Trimming took off 6 bases at V and 4 bases at J, with 15 bases between the two ends. The CDR3 has 14 amino acids. The CDR3 spells CASSGGGGGYGYTF. CDR3 bases: TGTGCCAGCAGCGGGGGCGGGGGCGGCTATGGCTACACCTTC.

The chain employs TRBV19 and TRBJ1-5; unclear D gene. V was cut by 7 bases and J by 4 bases, with 14 bases left in between. This CDR3 is built from 14 residues. CDR1 and CDR2 (germline): LNHDA, SQIVND (reference sequence). CDR3 sequence: CASTVRQANQPQHF. CDR3 nucleotide sequence: TGTGCCAGTACCGTCAGGCAGGCAAATCAGCCCCAGCATTTT.

V usage is TRBV10-3 and J usage is TRBJ2-1; 10 bases are a match to TRBD2. CDR1 and CDR2 from the germline V gene are ENHRY and SYGVKD. The CDR3 spans 13 residues. The V gene end was trimmed by 5 bases and the J gene end by 5 bases; junction bases not matched to a gene: 0. CDR3 region: CAISSGGDNEQFF. The CDR3 bases are TGTGCCATCAGTAGCGGGGGGGACAATGAGCAGTTCTTC.

The chain recombines TRBV6-4 with TRBJ2-1, with 7 nucleotides matching TRBD2. The CDR3 has 14 residues. The V gene end was trimmed by 10 bases and the J gene end by 9 bases; junction bases not matched to a gene: 15. Germline V gene sequence: CDR1 MRHNA, CDR2 SNTAGT. The CDR3 region has the DNA TGTGCCACCCGACGCGCTGCTGGGGGGGGTGAGCAGTTCTTC. Its protein product is CATRRAAGGGEQFF.

Regarding this clone: At one end, the junction sequence differs from germline, possibly due to a read error. This chain uses TRBV13 with TRBJ2-5; D perhaps matches TRBD2 (6 bases). CDR3 length: 14 residues. From germline, CDR1 is PRHDT and CDR2 FYEKMQ (reference sequence). Here the CDR3 DNA reads TGTGCCAGCAGCTCCCACGGGGGAGCGGCATCACTTAACTTC. This gives the protein CASSSHGGAASLNF. The entire variable domain, with the rest obtained from reference TRBV13 and TRBJ2-5, is as follows: AAGVIQSPRHLIKEKRETATLKCYPIPRHDTVYWYQQGPGQDPQFLISFYEKMQSDKGSIPDRFSAQQFSDYHSELNMSSLELGDSALYFCASSSHGGAASLNFGPGTRLLVL.

This clone has more than one count but fewer than ten. CDR3 in amino acids: CSVEQGVSPEAFF. The CDR3 nucleotides read TGCAGCGTTGAGCAGGGGGTGTCTCCTGAAGCTTTCTTT. V gene TRBV29-1 combines with J gene TRBJ1-1, with 7 bases fitting TRBD1. Germline V CDR1 and CDR2: SQVTM, ANQGSEA. The V gene end was trimmed by 3 bases and the J gene end by 6 bases; junction bases not matched to a gene: 7. The CDR3 covers 13 residues.

The gene calls are TRBV7-2 and TRBJ1-2; a weak D match, TRBD1 (6 bases). Germline values: CDR1 SGHTA, CDR2 FQGNSA. V lost 6 bases to trimming and J lost 2 bases, with 10 bases between them. The CDR3 extends over 13 amino acids. The CDR3 loop is CASRTTGNYGYTF. As DNA, the CDR3 is TGTGCCAGCAGAACCACAGGGAACTATGGCTACACCTTC. Supplemented by reference TRBV7-2 and TRBJ1-2, the full variable domain reads GAGVSQSPSNKVTEKGKDVELRCDPISGHTALYWYRQSLGQGLEFLIYFQGNSAPDKSGLPSDRFSAERTGGSVSTLTIQRTQQEDSAVYLCASRTTGNYGYTFGSGTRLTVV.

The chain is built from TRBV7-9 and TRBJ2-5, with D unclear. CDR1 is SEHNR and CDR2 is FQNEAQ in the germline V gene (reference sequence). Trimming shortened V by 5 bases and J by 2 bases, and 15 bases separated the two germline ends. The CDR3 sequence is 15 residues long. The CDR3 protein is CASSLGVSRQETQYF. CDR3 nucleotides: TGTGCCAGCAGCCTAGGCGTCTCGCGGCAAGAGACCCAGTACTTC.

The chain has TRBV5-1 and TRBJ1-1, with D unclear. Germline CDR1 and CDR2: SGHRS and YFSETQ. CDR3 length: 15 residues. Trimming took 0 bases from V and 0 from J, leaving 9 bases between them. The CDR3 reads CASSLAAELNTEAFF. CDR3 DNA sequence: TGCGCCAGCAGCTTGGCTGCGGAACTGAACACTGAAGCTTTCTTT.

This clone has a single count. The rearrangement joins TRBV9 to TRBJ2-1; TRBD2 matches at 11 bases. V lost 4 bases to trimming and J lost 6 bases; unmatched junction nucleotides: 9. This CDR3 contains 16 residues. From germline, CDR1 is SGDLS and CDR2 YYNGEE. CDR3 amino acids: CASSFTPGLAVNEQFF. The CDR3 DNA is TGTGCCAGCAGCTTTACCCCGGGACTAGCGGTCAATGAGCAGTTCTTC.

Regarding this clone: The junction shows a germline mismatch at one end, possibly a read error. V gene TRBV7-9 combines with J gene TRBJ1-5, with D uncertain. The V gene's germline CDR1 is SEHNR and CDR2 FQNEAQ (reference sequence). The CDR3 contains 14 residues. This CDR3 reads CSSSMEGDNQPQHF. Here the CDR3 DNA reads TGTTCCAGCAGCATGGAGGGCGATAATCAGCCCCAGCATTTT.

The chain recombines TRBV7-8 with TRBJ1-5, with a tentative D call TRBD1 (6 bases). Germline V gene data show CDR1 as SGHVS and CDR2 as FQNEAQ. V was shortened by 0 bases and J by 6 bases, with 12 bases between the two germline ends. This CDR3 region has 15 residues. In DNA form, the CDR3 reads TGTGCCAGCAGCTTAGCGAACAGGGAAACTCAGCCCCAGCATTTT. Translation gives CASSLANRETQPQHF.

This clone has at least ten counts. The chain recombines TRBV25-1 with TRBJ1-1, with TRBD1 matching 8 bases. The junction had 6 bases not matched to a gene; V was cut back by 3 bases and J by 6 bases. The CDR3 is 14 residues long. The germline V gene encodes CDR1 MGHDK and CDR2 SYGVNS. CDR3 DNA: TGTGCCAGCAGTGATCGCAGGGGGCTGTCTGAAGCTTTCTTT. Translating it yields CASSDRRGLSEAFF. Full variable domain (remainder filled in from reference TRBV25-1 and TRBJ1-1): EADIYQTPRYLVIGTGKKITLECSQTMGHDKMYWYQQDPGMELHLIHYSYGVNSTEKGDLSSESTVSRIRTEHFPLTLESARPSHTSQYLCASSDRRGLSEAFFGQGTRLTVV.

The gene calls are TRBV5-1 and TRBJ2-1; 8 positions match TRBD2. Germline assignment: CDR1 SGHRS and CDR2 YFSETQ. V shed 5 bases and J 1 base; nucleotides not matched to a gene: 5. The CDR3 contains 15 residues. The CDR3: CASSTAGASYNEQFF. CDR3 DNA: TGCGCCAGCAGTACAGCGGGAGCATCCTACAATGAGCAGTTCTTC.